Below are 29 T cell receptor beta chains sequenced from a single sample in a study of T-cell memory formation after mild COVID-19. TCRdb processed the 5' RACE reads anew with MiXCR; each CDR3 protein has one entry. The data contain 350,000 to 450,000 distinct CDR3 sequences, approximately 15% of them singletons. The sample comprised PBMCs or a T cell subset sorted from them (not recorded which). All receptors come from a man between 18 and 29 years old who had mild COVID-19 (a few samples of this study predate the infection). Cell type and time point are not known.

The chain carries TRBV6-2 or TRBV6-3 and TRBJ2-1; tentative D call: TRBD1 (5 bases). Germline loops: CDR1 MNHEY, CDR2 SVGEGT. The CDR3 runs to 16 residues. With 1 base removed from V and 0 bases from J, the gap between germline ends came to 10 bases. In DNA form, the CDR3 reads TGTGCCAGCAGTTACTATCAGGGTATCTCCTACAATGAGCAGTTCTTC. Translation: CASSYYQGISYNEQFF.

In its sample, this clonotype was seen a few times. The V and J genes are TRBV29-1 and TRBJ2-1, with D maybe TRBD1 (5 bases). This CDR3 contains 13 residues. From germline, CDR1 is SQVTM and CDR2 ANQGSEA. Trimming stripped 2 bases from V and 3 bases from J, with 8 bases between. For the CDR3, the DNA is TGCAGCGTTGAACGACAGAACTACAATGAGCAGTTCTTC. Protein sequence: CSVERQNYNEQFF.

This clonotype has more than one count but fewer than ten. The gene calls are TRBV6-2 or TRBV6-3 and TRBJ2-1, with TRBD2 matching 8 bases. V trimming: 6 bases; J trimming: 10 bases; junction bases outside the gene matches: 14. The germline CDR1 and CDR2 sequences are MNHEY and SVGEGT. This CDR3 comprises 15 residues. The CDR3 sequence is CASSRWTSQVGEQFF. CDR3 bases: TGTGCCAGCAGCCGGTGGACTAGCCAAGTAGGAGAGCAGTTCTTC.

This clonotype came up many times. This chain connects TRBV7-2 to TRBJ1-4; the D is unclear. Deletions cut 5 bases from V and 8 bases from J, with 12 bases between. This CDR3 is 13 amino acids long. CDR1 and CDR2 (germline): SGHTA, FQGNSA. CDR3 residues: CASSDRQGEKLFF. The CDR3 coding sequence is TGTGCCAGCAGCGATAGACAAGGCGAAAAACTGTTTTTT. Combining the CDR3 with reference TRBV7-2 and TRBJ1-4 gives the whole variable domain GAGVSQSPSNKVTEKGKDVELRCDPISGHTALYWYRQSLGQGLEFLIYFQGNSAPDKSGLPSDRFSAERTGGSVSTLTIQRTQQEDSAVYLCASSDRQGEKLFFGSGTQLSVL.

This clonotype has a count of ten or more. The chain uses TRBV12-3 or TRBV12-4 and TRBJ2-7; 9 bases map to TRBD1. The length of the CDR3 is 15 residues. The junction had 7 bases not matched to a gene; V was cut back by 4 bases and J by 3 bases. Written as DNA, the CDR3 is TGTGCCAGCAGTTCTGGGACAGGGTCCCGCTACGAGCAGTACTTC. It specifies CASSSGTGSRYEQYF.

This clonotype was seen a few times. CDR3 residues: CASSYRTGQPQHF. The CDR3 DNA reads TGTGCCAGCAGTTACCGCACGGGTCAGCCCCAGCATTTT. The chain links TRBV6-5 to TRBJ1-5; D remains ambiguous. V was trimmed by 2 bases and J by 6 bases, leaving 8 bases between them. Germline CDR1 MNHEY, CDR2 SVGAGI. There are 13 residues in the CDR3.

The genes are TRBV6-5 and TRBJ2-7; the match to TRBD1 covers 10 bases. The CDR3 totals 15 residues. V shed 7 bases and J 1 base; nucleotides not matched to a gene: 7. The V gene's germline CDR1 is MNHEY and CDR2 SVGAGI. The CDR3 DNA reads TGTGCCAGCAAACCGGGACAGGGGTGGTCCTACGAGCAGTACTTC. This codes for CASKPGQGWSYEQYF.

The chain couples TRBV11-2 to TRBJ1-1; D possibly corresponds to TRBD1 (5 bases). V was cut by 1 base and J by 6 bases, with 12 bases left in between. The CDR3 has 14 amino acids. Looked up from germline, CDR1 is SGHAT and CDR2 is FQNNGV. CDR3 nucleotides: TGTGCCAGCAGCTTAGCCAGGGATTACGCTGAAGCTTTCTTT. Amino acids: CASSLARDYAEAFF.

V usage is TRBV6-2 or TRBV6-3 and J usage is TRBJ2-1, with D possibly matching TRBD1 (6 bases). Looked up from germline, CDR1 is MNHEY and CDR2 is SVGEGT. The ends were cut back, 6 bases at V and 7 bases at J, with 16 bases in the middle. The CDR3 extends over 14 amino acids. CDR3 bases: TGTGCCAGCAGCTGGCGACAGGTTTCGAATGAGCAGTTCTTC. This codes for CASSWRQVSNEQFF.

V usage is TRBV9 and J usage is TRBJ2-6, with a tentative D call TRBD2 (6 bases). The V end lost 4 bases, the J end lost 2 bases, and 19 bases lay between the germline ends. From germline, CDR1 is SGDLS and CDR2 YYNGEE. This CDR3 has 18 residues. The CDR3 protein is CASSLWDSPGAGANVLTF. The CDR3 nucleotides are TGTGCCAGCAGCCTGTGGGACTCGCCGGGGGCTGGGGCCAACGTCCTGACTTTC.

This clonotype was counted a few times. This rearrangement joins TRBV7-9 to TRBJ2-7; D not resolved. Trimming took 6 bases from V and 5 from J, leaving 11 bases between them. Germline V lookup: CDR1 SEHNR, CDR2 FQNEAQ (reference sequence). The CDR3 covers 12 residues. CDR3: CASSPQKDEQYF. CDR3 sequence (DNA): TGTGCCAGCAGTCCCCAAAAAGACGAGCAGTACTTC. The variable domain in full, with the rest retrieved from reference TRBV7-9 and TRBJ2-7, is DTGVSQNPRHKITKRGQNVTFRCDPISEHNRLYWYRQTLGQGPEFLTYFQNEAQLEKSRLLSDRFSAERPKGSFSTLEIQRTEQGDSAMYLCASSPQKDEQYFGPGTRLTVT.

The chain joins TRBV20-1 to TRBJ1-3; possibly TRBD1 for D (5 bases). In germline, CDR1 is DFQATT, CDR2 SNEGSKA (reference sequence). With 2 bases removed from V and 4 bases from J, the gap between germline ends came to 15 bases. The CDR3 is 15 residues long. Written as DNA, the CDR3 is TGCAGTGCTAGACCTCCGGGACGCCAAGGAAACACCATATATTTT. It specifies CSARPPGRQGNTIYF.

This clonotype has a handful of counts. J is TRBJ1-1 and V is TRBV6-4; D perhaps matches TRBD1 (5 bases). Germline V gives CDR1 MRHNA, CDR2 SNTAGT. The CDR3 has 15 amino acids. Between the trimmed V and J ends, which lost 6 bases and 6 bases, there was a span of 20 bases. The CDR3, as DNA: TGTGCCAGCAGAGGGGACTCTAGGGGATTTTCTGAAGCTTTCTTT. This translates into CASRGDSRGFSEAFF.

The chain has TRBV6-2 or TRBV6-3 and TRBJ2-3, with D unclear. The CDR3 loop spans 13 amino acids. The germline V and J ends were trimmed by 8 bases and 2 bases, with 11 bases remaining between them. Germline CDR1 is MNHEY and CDR2 is SVGEGT. CDR3 region: CASRYTVTDTQYF. CDR3 in DNA: TGTGCCAGCCGATACACCGTCACAGATACGCAGTATTTT.

This clonotype showed up just a few times. The gene calls are TRBV27 and TRBJ2-3, with D unresolved. Germline V gene sequence: CDR1 MNHEY, CDR2 SMNVEV (reference sequence). The V end lost 8 bases, the J end lost 0 bases, and 12 bases lay between the germline ends. The CDR3 has 14 residues. The CDR3: CASRKTRSTDTQYF. The CDR3 DNA is TGTGCCAGCCGTAAGACTCGGAGCACAGATACGCAGTATTTT.

This clonotype has more than one count but fewer than ten. V usage is TRBV4-3 and J usage is TRBJ2-7; TRBD1 matches at 7 bases. V shed 1 base and J 6 bases; nucleotides not matched to a gene: 9. CDR1 and CDR2 (germline): LGHNA, YSLEER. The CDR3 totals 15 residues. CDR3 protein: CASSQASTGLAEQYF. CDR3 bases: TGCGCCAGCAGCCAAGCTTCGACAGGGCTGGCCGAGCAGTACTTC.

V gene TRBV3-1 combines with J gene TRBJ1-1, with D uncertain. Germline loops: CDR1 LGHDT, CDR2 YNNKEL (reference sequence). Between the trimmed V and J ends, which lost 0 bases and 8 bases, there was a span of 10 bases. The length of the CDR3 is 13 residues. Here the CDR3 DNA reads TGTGCCAGCAGCCAAGAGACACGATTGGAAGCTTTCTTT. Residues: CASSQETRLEAFF.

This clonotype has just a few counts. The gene calls are TRBV7-3 and TRBJ2-2; D may be TRBD2 (6 bases). From germline, CDR1 is SGHTA and CDR2 FQGTGA. V shed 5 bases and J shed 6 bases, with 13 bases lying between them. The CDR3 length is 14 residues. The CDR3 DNA reads TGTGCCAGCAGCGGGGACCCGGGAGCCGGGGAGCTGTTTTTT. Protein sequence: CASSGDPGAGELFF.

V gene TRBV7-2 combines with J gene TRBJ1-1; D unresolved. The CDR3 has 14 amino acids. V lost 1 base and J lost 1, with 7 bases in between. The V gene's germline CDR1 is SGHTA and CDR2 FQGNSA. CDR3 loop: CASSLVKGNTEAFF. DNA for the CDR3: TGTGCCAGCAGCTTAGTAAAGGGGAACACTGAAGCTTTCTTT.

This clonotype has only a few counts. The chain links TRBV5-4 to TRBJ2-3; D unresolved. CDR1 SGHNT and CDR2 YYREEE come from the germline V gene (reference sequence). The CDR3 covers 15 residues. V lost 1 base and J 4 bases, leaving 13 bases between the germline ends. CDR3 bases: TGTGCCAGCAGCTTGTGGGCAGCGCCGGCAGATACGCAGTATTTT. Amino acid sequence: CASSLWAAPADTQYF.

V usage is TRBV20-1 and J usage is TRBJ2-5, with D possibly TRBD1 on 6 matching bases. The CDR3 contains 14 residues. Trimming shortened V by 2 bases and J by 2 bases, and 12 bases separated the two germline ends. The germline V gene has CDR1 DFQATT and CDR2 SNEGSKA (reference sequence). In DNA form, the CDR3 reads TGCAGTGCTAGATTCACTAGGGGGCAAGAGACCCAGTACTTC. As protein: CSARFTRGQETQYF.

The V gene is TRBV6-2 or TRBV6-3, the J gene TRBJ2-1, with D possibly TRBD1 on 6 matching bases. The CDR3 runs to 13 residues. V gave up 2 bases and J gave up 9 bases, with 11 bases separating them. Germline CDR1 and CDR2: MNHEY and SVGEGT. The CDR3 region has the DNA TGTGCCAGCAGTTACATCGCAGGGGTTGAGCAGTTCTTC. Translation: CASSYIAGVEQFF.

This clonotype has a count of ten or more. The chain couples TRBV5-1 to TRBJ2-3, with D perhaps assigned TRBD1 or TRBD2 (5 bases each). V was trimmed by 4 bases and J by 5 bases, leaving 8 bases between them. CDR1 SGHRS and CDR2 YFSETQ come from the germline V gene. This CDR3 is 12 amino acids long. The CDR3 protein is CASSPGRDTQYF. CDR3 sequence (DNA): TGCGCCAGCAGCCCAGGGAGAGATACGCAGTATTTT.

The gene calls are TRBV5-6 and TRBJ2-7; no definite D call. The CDR3 totals 15 residues. V lost 4 bases, J lost 0 bases, and 14 bases lay in between. Per the germline V gene, CDR1 is SGHDT and CDR2 is YYEEEE. CDR3 residues: CASSPNPGSSYEQYV. CDR3 in DNA: TGTGCCAGCAGCCCAAACCCAGGAAGCTCCTACGAGCAGTACGTC.

CDR3 in DNA: TGCAGCGTTGGCCCGAACTCTGGGGCCAACGTCCTGACTTTC. Translating it yields CSVGPNSGANVLTF. J is TRBJ2-6 and V is TRBV29-1; D is ambiguous. There are 14 residues in the CDR3. The V end was cut by 4 bases, the J end by 0 bases, with 7 bases between. Germline V CDR1 and CDR2: SQVTM, ANQGSEA.

V and J are TRBV2 and TRBJ2-7; D is ambiguous. Germline assignment: CDR1 SNHLY and CDR2 FYNNEI. The CDR3 spans 12 residues. Trimming took 3 bases from V and 5 from J, leaving 8 bases between them. This CDR3 reads CASSDHYNEQYV. The CDR3 coding sequence is TGTGCCAGCAGTGATCACTACAACGAGCAGTACGTC.

With regard to this clonotype: Relative to the germline gene, one junction end is altered; a read error may explain this. This rearrangement joins TRBV25-1 to TRBJ2-1; no reliable D call. The germline CDR1 and CDR2 sequences are MGHDK and SYGVNS. This CDR3 has 11 residues. CDR3 nucleotides: TGTGCCAGCAGGGGCAGTACAAGGCTGGAATTC. Protein product: CASRGSTRLEF.

This clonotype came up a few times. The gene calls are TRBV7-9 and TRBJ1-5; weak D call: TRBD1 (6 bases). The CDR3 is 14 residues long. V was trimmed by 5 bases and J by 7 bases, leaving 15 bases between them. CDR1 and CDR2 (germline): SEHNR, FQNEAQ (reference sequence). CDR3 bases: TGTGCCAGCAGCCCCAACAGGGCCGGGCAGCCCCAGCATTTT. Translation: CASSPNRAGQPQHF.

The V and J genes are TRBV28 and TRBJ2-7; 8 bases are a match to TRBD2. The CDR3 is made up of 14 amino acids. Germline V gives CDR1 MDHEN, CDR2 SYDVKM. V was pared by 1 base and J by 6 bases, with 5 bases of the junction left unmatched. Written as DNA, the CDR3 is TGTGCCAGCAGTTTATCTCTCGCGGGGGGCGAGCAGTACGTC. It yields the protein CASSLSLAGGEQYV.